The 9 T cell receptor beta chains in this list originate from one sample, sequenced in a study of quantifying T cell responses using KT2 cells. The wider study: Reverse transcription used primers in the TCR alpha and beta constant regions.

A single-stranded UMI oligo with SP2 sequence was ligated to cDNA 3' ends. First-round PCR used 4 cycles and beta primers RC1.1 and RC1.2 covering TRBC1 and TRBC2. TCRdb itself ran the UMI-ligation and nested PCR reads through MiXCR, one entry per CDR3 protein. The table records approximately 43,000 distinct CDR3 sequences, over 15% of them present only once. Sequenced: PBMCs spiked with cells of the T cell clone KT2. All receptors come from a human donor.

V gene TRBV30 combines with J gene TRBJ1-1; TRBD1 aligns across 11 bases. Losses at the gene ends were 0 bases for V and 0 bases for J; bases not matched to a gene: 6. The CDR3 is 17 residues long. The germline CDR1 and CDR2 sequences are GTSNPN and SVGIG (reference sequence). CDR3 loop: CAWSVRDRGTVNTEAFF. CDR3 bases: TGTGCCTGGAGTGTACGGGACAGGGGGACGGTGAACACTGAAGCTTTCTTT.

This clonotype was detected ten times or more. This chain connects TRBV12-3 or TRBV12-4 to TRBJ2-1; D is unresolved. V lost 1 base and J lost 6, with 7 bases in between. The CDR3 has 13 amino acids. The CDR3 nucleotides read TGTGCCAGCAGTTTAGTCGACTCCAATGAGCAGTTCTTC. Protein: CASSLVDSNEQFF.

The chain carries TRBV21-1 and TRBJ2-1; the table's TRBD2 call for D was not verified on the DNA. TRBV21-1 is designated a pseudogene. CDR3 length equals 14 residues. This CDR3 reads CASSKLVVAMGQFF. DNA of the CDR3: TGTGCCAGCAGCAAATTGGTTGTAGCGATGGGGCAGTTCTTC.

This clonotype is classed as large. The chain is built from TRBV4-3 and TRBJ1-2; D perhaps matches TRBD1 (6 bases). V was shortened by 0 bases and J by 4 bases, with 12 bases between the two germline ends. The CDR3 length is 15 residues. Germline loops: CDR1 LGHNA, CDR2 YSLEER. The CDR3 nucleotides read TGCGCCAGCAGCCAAGAGCTGCAGGGGCTCTATGGCTACACCTTC. Amino acid sequence: CASSQELQGLYGYTF.

This clonotype was seen only a few times. J is TRBJ1-3 and V is TRBV5-1, with 7 bases lining up with TRBD1. Trimming removed 2 bases from V and 1 base from J; junction bases left unmatched: 3. The germline V gene has CDR1 SGHRS and CDR2 YFSETQ. The CDR3 is 15 amino acids. The DNA of the CDR3 is TGCGCCAGCAGCTTACAGGGGAATTCTGGAAACACCATATATTTT. Protein sequence: CASSLQGNSGNTIYF.

This clonotype appeared many times. CDR3 residues: CASSQGEGHQPQHF. CDR3 nucleotide sequence: TGTGCCAGCAGCCAAGGCGAGGGACATCAGCCCCAGCATTTT. The chain uses TRBV4-2 and TRBJ1-5; maybe TRBD1 (5 bases). Germline CDR1 and CDR2: LGHNA and YNFKEQ. The CDR3 has 14 amino acids. Deletions cut 1 base from V and 5 bases from J, with 9 bases between.

The CDR3 DNA is TGCAGTGCCTCCGACGGGGGTAGCAATCAGCCCCAGCATTTT. Encoded protein: CSASDGGSNQPQHF. The chain carries TRBV20-1 and TRBJ1-5, with D maybe TRBD1 (5 bases). The V gene lost 6 bases and the J gene lost 0 bases, with 12 bases spanning the gap. Germline assignment: CDR1 DFQATT and CDR2 SNEGSKA (reference sequence). This CDR3 comprises 14 residues.

This clonotype was seen ten or more times. This chain links TRBV28 with TRBJ2-7; D might be TRBD2 (6 bases). This CDR3 is built from 14 residues. Germline V lookup: CDR1 MDHEN, CDR2 SYDVKM. Trimming cost V 6 bases and J 5 bases, with 17 bases left between them. DNA of the CDR3: TGTGCCAGCAGGGCGGCCGGGGGTCTCGACGAGCAGTACTTC. Its protein product is CASRAAGGLDEQYF. Variable domain in full (rest from reference TRBV28 and TRBJ2-7): DVKVTQSSRYLVKRTGEKVFLECVQDMDHENMFWYRQDPGLGLRLIYFSYDVKMKEKGDIPEGYSVSREKKERFSLILESASTNQTSMYLCASRAAGGLDEQYFGPGTRLTVT.

The sample holds a few counts of this clonotype. This chain connects TRBV2 to TRBJ2-3, with TRBD1 as a possible D gene (6 bases). From germline, CDR1 is SNHLY and CDR2 FYNNEI. The CDR3 is made up of 14 amino acids. V was pared by 5 bases and J by 0 bases, with 9 bases between. CDR3: CASSPTGSTDTQYF. The CDR3 DNA reads as TGTGCCAGCAGTCCGACAGGTAGCACAGATACGCAGTATTTT. Using reference TRBV2 and TRBJ2-3 for the parts outside the CDR3, the full variable domain is EPEVTQTPSHQVTQMGQEVILRCVPISNHLYFYWYRQILGQKVEFLVSFYNNEISEKSEIFDDQFSVERPDGSNFTLKIRSTKLEDSAMYFCASSPTGSTDTQYFGPGTRLTVL.